Listed below are T cell receptor beta chains from one sample, sequenced in a study of blood T cell repertoires in COVID-19. The repertoire was sequenced with immunoSEQ multiplex PCR; TCRdb's copy has only in-frame clones and lacks some. The sample carries about half a million clones, 70% to 90% recorded once. Sequenced material: peripheral blood. The origin of the receptors is a human donor in a cohort sampled during active COVID-19. The CDR3 runs from the conserved cysteine through the conserved F or W. D genes are given only for firm matches. Some rows have no size entry. The others give once, few or many, or a class for an expanded clone.

j_gene: TRBJ2-3
abundance: NA
v_gene: TRBV18
d_gene: TRBD1
CDR3nt: TGTGCCAGCTCAGACAGGGGGCGGACTGGCACAGATACGCAGTATTTT
CDR3aa: CASSDRGRTGTDTQYF

j_gene: TRBJ2-1
abundance: once
v_gene: TRBV11-2
d_gene: TRBD1
CDR3nt: TGTGCCAGCAGCCTAGGGACAGATGGGGGCAATGAGCAGTTCTTC
CDR3aa: CASSLGTDGGNEQFF

j_gene: TRBJ1-1
abundance: NA
v_gene: TRBV18
d_gene: TRBD1
CDR3nt: TGTGCCAGCTCACCCCCAGGGGGATGGACTGAAGCTTTCTTT
CDR3aa: CASSPPGGWTEAFF

j_gene: TRBJ1-5
abundance: NA
v_gene: TRBV5-1
d_gene: TRBD1
CDR3nt: TGCGCCAGCAGCTTGGGGACAGGTTATCAGCCCCAGCATTTT
CDR3aa: CASSLGTGYQPQHF

j_gene: TRBJ2-3
abundance: once
v_gene: TRBV6-1
d_gene: TRBD2
CDR3nt: TGTGCCAGCAGTGAGCAGAGGACTAGCGGGAGTGGGAGCACAGATACGCAGTATTTT
CDR3aa: CASSEQRTSGSGSTDTQYF

j_gene: TRBJ2-1
abundance: NA
v_gene: TRBV3-1/TRBV3-2
d_gene: NA
CDR3nt: TGTGCCAGCGGTGACATCGTAGGTGAGCAGTTCTTC
CDR3aa: CASGDIVGEQFF

j_gene: TRBJ1-5
abundance: NA
v_gene: TRBV6-1
d_gene: NA
CDR3nt: TGTGCCAGCAGTGACCCACAGGGTTCCAGGCAGCCCCAGCATTTT
CDR3aa: CASSDPQGSRQPQHF

j_gene: TRBJ1-5
abundance: once
v_gene: TRBV7-6
d_gene: NA
CDR3nt: TGTGCCAGCAGCTTAGGGACAGGCAATCAGCCCCAGCATTTT
CDR3aa: CASSLGTGNQPQHF

j_gene: TRBJ1-1
abundance: NA
v_gene: TRBV7-3
d_gene: NA
CDR3nt: TGTGCCAGCAGCTACTCAGGGAACCCGAACACTGAAGCTTTCTTT
CDR3aa: CASSYSGNPNTEAFF

j_gene: TRBJ2-7
abundance: NA
v_gene: TRBV12-3/TRBV12-4
d_gene: NA
CDR3nt: TGTGCCAGCAAGTCGGGAAAATCCTACGAGCAGTACTTC
CDR3aa: CASKSGKSYEQYF

j_gene: TRBJ1-6
abundance: NA
v_gene: TRBV7-6
d_gene: NA
CDR3nt: TGTGCCAGCAGCCCGTCATCGGACATGCCTAATTCACCCCTCCACTTT
CDR3aa: CASSPSSDMPNSPLHF

j_gene: TRBJ2-1
abundance: NA
v_gene: TRBV11-2
d_gene: NA
CDR3nt: TGTGCCAGCAGCTTTGCGGGCTCTTACAATGAGCAGTTCTTC
CDR3aa: CASSFAGSYNEQFF

j_gene: TRBJ1-3
abundance: NA
v_gene: TRBV27
d_gene: NA
CDR3nt: TGTGCCAGCAGTCCCACACTGGACAATATTGGAAACACCATATATTTT
CDR3aa: CASSPTLDNIGNTIYF

j_gene: TRBJ2-2
abundance: NA
v_gene: TRBV5-4
d_gene: TRBD2
CDR3nt: TGTGCCAGCAGCGCCTGGACTAGCGGGAACACCGGGGAGCTGTTTTTT
CDR3aa: CASSAWTSGNTGELFF